Below, 13 T cell receptor beta chains from the same sample are listed, as sequenced in a study of CD8 T cells in ankylosing spondylitis. TCRdb independently ran MiXCR on the 5' RACE reads; one entry per CDR3 protein. The table lists tens of thousands of distinct CDR3 sequences, approximately 17% of them singletons. The sample consisted of blood. These receptors all come from a male donor with ankylosing spondylitis or in good health (not recorded which).

The chain recombines TRBV9 with TRBJ2-1, with 8 bases lining up with TRBD2. The CDR3 runs to 13 residues. J gave up 8 bases and V 6 bases, and 7 bases lay outside the gene matches. CDR1 is SGDLS, CDR2 YYNGEE, per germline. The CDR3 sequence is CASMGSGVDEQFF. CDR3 coding DNA: TGTGCCAGCATGGGTAGCGGGGTTGATGAGCAGTTCTTC.

The chain has TRBV7-9 and TRBJ2-5; TRBD1 might be the D (5 bases). Germline CDR1 is SEHNR and CDR2 is FQNEAQ (reference sequence). The CDR3 covers 14 residues. The ends were cut back, 4 bases at V and 5 bases at J, with 14 bases in the middle. CDR3 bases: TGTGCCAGCAGCTCAACAGGCCCTGGGGAGACCCAGTACTTC. Translation: CASSSTGPGETQYF.

This clonotype has only a few counts. The V and J genes are TRBV6-2 or TRBV6-3 and TRBJ2-7; the D gene is possibly TRBD2 (5 bases). Trimming pared 6 bases from V and 2 bases from J, leaving 11 bases between. The CDR3 covers 13 residues. Germline-derived CDR1 and CDR2 are MNHEY and SVGEGT. The CDR3 region has the DNA TGTGCCAGCAGCCCGACGGGAACCTACGAGCAGTACGTC. Protein: CASSPTGTYEQYV.

V and J are TRBV27 and TRBJ1-1; 9 nucleotides agree with TRBD1. The CDR3 length is 15 residues. Trimming took 5 bases from V and 7 from J; bases not matched to a gene: 11. The V gene's germline CDR1 is MNHEY and CDR2 SMNVEV (reference sequence). Written as DNA, the CDR3 is TGTGCCAGCAGTGCCCGGACAGGGGCACGGGGTGAAGCTTTCTTT. This codes for CASSARTGARGEAFF.

The CDR3 DNA reads TGCAGCGTTAAGTTTACGGGTGGTGAGACCCAGTACTTC. It is translated as CSVKFTGGETQYF. The chain employs TRBV29-1 and TRBJ2-5; D is undetermined. V lost 5 bases to trimming and J lost 5 bases, with 15 bases between them. Germline CDR1 is SQVTM and CDR2 is ANQGSEA. CDR3 length equals 13 residues.

The rearrangement uses TRBV29-1 and TRBJ2-2; D possibly corresponds to TRBD2 (5 bases). The CDR3 length is 12 residues. The germline CDR1 and CDR2 sequences are SQVTM and ANQGSEA. The ends were cut back, 2 bases at V and 6 bases at J, with 7 bases in the middle. In DNA, the CDR3 is TGCAGCGTTGAACCCGGGGCCGGGGAGCTGTTTTTT. This encodes CSVEPGAGELFF.

In its sample, this clonotype was seen a few times. This chain joins TRBV20-1 and TRBJ1-4; no clear D gene. From germline, CDR1 is DFQATT and CDR2 SNEGSKA (reference sequence). With 0 bases removed from V and 3 bases from J, the gap between germline ends came to 11 bases. The CDR3 is 15 residues long. CDR3 bases: TGCAGTGCTAGAGATCTGGGCAGTCCTAATGAAAAACTGTTTTTT. Translation: CSARDLGSPNEKLFF.

This clonotype was seen ten or more times. The rearrangement links TRBV28 to TRBJ2-5, with D possibly matching TRBD1 (5 bases). The V gene lost 4 bases and the J gene lost 10 bases, with 13 bases spanning the gap. This CDR3 region has 12 residues. Germline assignment: CDR1 MDHEN and CDR2 SYDVKM. CDR3 DNA: TGTGCCAGCAGTTCGCCAGGGTTGATCCAGTACTTC. Its translation is CASSSPGLIQYF.

The rearrangement uses TRBV14 and TRBJ2-4; D is uncertain. V was shortened by 1 base and J by 2 bases, with 3 bases between the two germline ends. Germline V lookup: CDR1 SGHDN, CDR2 FVKESK. The CDR3 extends over 13 amino acids. The CDR3 region has the DNA TGTGCCAGCAGCCAAGTACCCAAAAACATTCAGTACTTC. Translation: CASSQVPKNIQYF.

This clonotype turned up a few times. The gene calls are TRBV20-1 and TRBJ2-5, with D unresolved. This CDR3 contains 13 residues. Germline assignment: CDR1 DFQATT and CDR2 SNEGSKA (reference sequence). Trimming cost V 2 bases and J 5 bases, with 12 bases left between them. The CDR3 sequence: CSARKEGGETQYF. The CDR3, as DNA: TGCAGTGCTAGAAAGGAAGGTGGGGAGACCCAGTACTTC.

The chain has TRBV28 and TRBJ2-7, with D perhaps TRBD1 (6 bases). CDR3 length equals 14 residues. Germline lookup yields CDR1 MDHEN and CDR2 SYDVKM. Trimming took off 3 bases at V and 7 bases at J, with 16 bases between the two ends. Here the CDR3 reads CASSFGGRTREQYF. The CDR3 DNA sequence: TGTGCCAGCAGTTTTGGGGGCCGGACGCGGGAGCAGTACTTC.

The chain links TRBV12-3 or TRBV12-4 to TRBJ2-7; 10 nucleotides align to TRBD2. CDR3 size: 13 residues. The V segment lost 4 bases and the J segment 3 bases; nucleotides outside the gene matches: 0. The CDR3 protein is CASSWTSGYEQYF. CDR3 sequence (DNA): TGTGCCAGCAGTTGGACTAGCGGCTACGAGCAGTACTTC.

CDR3 nucleotide sequence: TGTGCCAGCAGCCCGACCGGGACTAGCGGGTTCTATGAGCAGTTCTTC. The encoded protein is CASSPTGTSGFYEQFF. V is TRBV3-1 and J is TRBJ2-1; 12 positions match TRBD2. The V gene's germline CDR1 is LGHDT and CDR2 YNNKEL (reference sequence). The CDR3 contains 16 residues. V was clipped by 4 bases and J by 8 bases; unmatched bases: 9.